The clone carrying this T cell receptor beta chain was observed at least ten times. Its antigen is not identified. TCR beta CDR3 sequences were amplified from RNA transcripts. Using the HTBI primer set, a first-round RT-PCR was run on the TCR CDR3. MiXCR, applied by TCRdb to the multiplex PCR reads, yields one record per CDR3 protein. The sample includes around 450,000 distinct CDR3 sequences, around 14% of them seen just once. PBMCs were collected from an approximately 9.4 ml volume of fresh peripheral blood. The data are from a study of T cells in Graves' hyperthyroidism and ophthalmopathy. Study results and caveats: From stable hyperthyroidism, ophthalmopathy was separated by a 13 V-J model. Most thyroid clonotypes that were expanded above 0.001 also turned up in blood.

This CDR3 has 14 amino acids. Deletions cut 4 bases from V and 0 bases from J, with 7 bases between. In germline, CDR1 is MNHEY, CDR2 SMNVEV (reference sequence). The chain employs TRBV27 and TRBJ2-4; D gene uncertain. The sequence came from a woman aged 18-35 years with Graves' hyperthyroidism. Sample: blood. Written as DNA, the CDR3 is TGTGCCAGCAGTTCACAATTAGCCAAAAACATTCAGTACTTC. Protein product: CASSSQLAKNIQYF.